What follows are 15 T cell receptor beta chains derived from one specimen sequenced in a study of blood T cell repertoires in COVID-19. Generated by immunoSEQ multiplex PCR, the TCRdb table keeps only in-frame clones and is missing some. The sample lists roughly 150,000 clones; under 90% were seen once. Sequencing used peripheral blood. Receptor source: an elderly woman with acute or convalescent COVID-19.

This rearrangement joins TRBV3-1 (or the pseudogene TRBV3-2) to TRBJ2-7; D might be TRBD1 (5 bases). The CDR3 is 14 residues long. The V gene lost 8 bases and the J gene lost 2 bases, with 16 bases spanning the gap. Germline CDR1 and CDR2: LGHDT and YNNKEL (reference sequence). Here the CDR3 reads CASSMGQGTYEQYF. The CDR3 bases are TGTGCCAGCTCGATGGGGCAGGGAACCTACGAGCAGTACTTC.

This chain connects TRBV27 to TRBJ2-7; maybe TRBD2 (5 bases). Trimming pared 6 bases from V and 5 bases from J, leaving 20 bases between. This CDR3 is built from 15 residues. CDR1 MNHEY and CDR2 SMNVEV come from the germline V gene (reference sequence). The CDR3 loop is CASSLGRTLGDEQYF. In DNA form, the CDR3 reads TGTGCCAGCAGCTTAGGAAGGACTCTAGGCGACGAGCAGTACTTC.

The chain carries TRBV27 and TRBJ2-7; weak D call: TRBD1 (6 bases). The germline V and J ends were trimmed by 0 bases and 4 bases, with 22 bases remaining between them. In germline, CDR1 is MNHEY, CDR2 SMNVEV (reference sequence). CDR3 size: 18 residues. The CDR3 DNA reads TGTGCCAGCAGTTTATCCCCTCTCCAGGGGCTTTGGGGATACGAGCAGTACTTC. Translating it yields CASSLSPLQGLWGYEQYF.

The gene calls are TRBV10-3 and TRBJ1-2; unclear D gene. The germline V gene has CDR1 ENHRY and CDR2 SYGVKD. Trimming removed 7 bases from V and 0 bases from J, with 9 bases in between. The CDR3 has 13 residues. Here the CDR3 reads CAIKERTNYGYTF. CDR3 nucleotides: TGTGCCATCAAGGAGAGGACTAACTATGGCTACACCTTC.

This clone was recorded a few times. V and J are TRBV3-1 (or the pseudogene TRBV3-2) and TRBJ1-4; 8 nucleotides agree with TRBD1. CDR1 and CDR2 (germline): LGHDT, YNNKEL (reference sequence). Unmatched junction bases numbered 9, after V lost 8 bases and J lost 7 bases. The CDR3 sequence is 14 residues long. DNA for the CDR3: TGTGCCAGCCGCGGGACAGGCTTGTTTGAAAAACTGTTTTTT. Translated: CASRGTGLFEKLFF.

This clone has more than one count but fewer than ten. This chain connects TRBV11-3 to TRBJ2-7, with TRBD2 as a possible D gene (5 bases). The germline V gene encodes CDR1 SGHNT and CDR2 YENEEA. Trimming took off 8 bases at V and 1 base at J, with 12 bases between the two ends. This CDR3 spans 13 amino acids. Here the CDR3 DNA reads TGTGCCAGCTCGTTGGACTTGTCCTACGAGCAGTACTTC. This codes for CASSLDLSYEQYF.

The V call is TRBV28, the J call TRBJ1-5; 9 nucleotides match TRBD1. The CDR3 loop spans 15 amino acids. With 5 bases clipped from V and 5 bases from J, the junction kept 7 bases outside the gene matches. Germline V gives CDR1 MDHEN, CDR2 SYDVKM. The CDR3 nucleotides read TGTGCCAGCAGTGTACAGGGGGCGCGCGATCAGCCCCAGCATTTT. This sequence encodes CASSVQGARDQPQHF.

This chain joins TRBV27 and TRBJ1-2; 9 positions match TRBD1. Trimming cost V 5 bases and J 6 bases; bases outside gene matches: 13. The CDR3 totals 16 residues. Looked up from germline, CDR1 is MNHEY and CDR2 is SMNVEV (reference sequence). CDR3 coding DNA: TGTGCCAGCAGTCTGGGACAGGGTATCTTAGTTGATGGCTACACCTTC. Residues: CASSLGQGILVDGYTF.

The genes are TRBV3-1 (or the pseudogene TRBV3-2) and TRBJ2-7, with D maybe TRBD2 (6 bases). The germline gives CDR1 LGHDT, CDR2 YNNKEL (reference sequence). V gave up 5 bases and J gave up 3 bases, with 17 bases separating them. The CDR3 has 15 residues. The CDR3 coding sequence is TGTGCCAGCAGCAGCTCTCATAGCGGCCGCTACGAGCAGTACTTC. Protein: CASSSSHSGRYEQYF.

This chain connects TRBV7-9 to TRBJ2-3, with 9 positions matching TRBD1. Germline V CDR1 and CDR2: SEHNR, FQNEAQ (reference sequence). Trimming took 4 bases from V and 6 from J; bases not matched to a gene: 5. This CDR3 is 14 amino acids long. The CDR3 protein is CASSSRTGVDTQYF. The CDR3 DNA sequence: TGTGCCAGCAGCTCTCGGACAGGGGTGGATACGCAGTATTTT.

The chain uses TRBV5-6 and TRBJ2-4, with 12 bases aligning to TRBD2. The CDR3 has 16 amino acids. Trimming took 0 bases from V and 8 from J; bases not matched to a gene: 6. Germline CDR1 and CDR2: SGHDT and YYEEEE. CDR3 loop: CASSLALTSGSHIQYF. CDR3 DNA sequence: TGTGCCAGCAGCTTGGCCTTGACTAGCGGGAGTCACATTCAGTACTTC.

CDR3 in DNA: TGTGCCAGCAGCCGGGACAGGAACTATGGCTACACCTTC. It yields the protein CASSRDRNYGYTF. The J gene is TRBJ1-2, the V gene TRBV14, with 8 bases that match TRBD1. Per germline, CDR1 SGHDN and CDR2 FVKESK. The CDR3 consists of 13 residues. Germline trimming cut 4 bases from V and 2 bases from J; bases unmatched to any gene: 0.

The gene calls are TRBV4-1 and TRBJ1-5; no firm D call. V was pared by 2 bases and J by 5 bases, with 13 bases between. Per the germline V gene, CDR1 is MGHRA and CDR2 is YSYEKL. CDR3 length: 15 amino acids. The CDR3 nucleotides read TGCGCCAGCAGCCAACCCGGGGAGGGTTATCAGCCCCAGCATTTT. Translated: CASSQPGEGYQPQHF.

V gene TRBV19 combines with J gene TRBJ1-1; D is perhaps TRBD1 (5 bases). The ends were cut back, 7 bases at V and 4 bases at J, with 25 bases in the middle. CDR1 is LNHDA, CDR2 SQIVND, per germline (reference sequence). The CDR3 has 17 amino acids. This CDR3 reads CASIPISGGEGLTEAFF. CDR3 in DNA: TGTGCCAGTATCCCTATCAGCGGGGGAGAGGGCCTCACTGAAGCTTTCTTT. The full variable domain, in which reference TRBV19 and TRBJ1-1 provide the parts outside the CDR3, is DGGITQSPKYLFRKEGQNVTLSCEQNLNHDAMYWYRQDPGQGLRLIYYSQIVNDFQKGDIAEGYSVSREKKESFPLTVTSAQKNPTAFYLCASIPISGGEGLTEAFFGQGTRLTVV.

The chain joins TRBV3-1 (or the pseudogene TRBV3-2) to TRBJ2-1, with TRBD2 matching over 14 bases. The V segment lost 4 bases and the J segment 9 bases; nucleotides outside the gene matches: 11. This CDR3 region has 17 residues. CDR1 is LGHDT and CDR2 is YNNKEL in the germline V gene (reference sequence). The DNA for the CDR3 is TGTGCCAGCAGCCGGTTCGAGGGACTAGCGGGAGACGGTGAGCAGTTCTTC. Translated, it gives CASSRFEGLAGDGEQFF.